These 17 T cell receptor beta chains were all obtained from the same sample, sequenced in a study of blood T cells in healthy people across ages. The authors ran a second PCR of roughly 7 to 11 cycles using a sample-barcoded 5' primer and a J-beta primer mix. TCRdb fed the 5' RACE reads into MiXCR, producing one record per CDR3 protein. The sample shows some 1.5 million distinct CDR3 sequences, 28% of them seen only once. Sequencing was done on a sample of blood. These receptors all stem from a woman aged 25 to 39 in good health.

The chain couples TRBV24-1 to TRBJ1-5; D is unresolved. V lost 7 bases, J lost 3 bases, and 9 bases lay in between. Germline V CDR1 and CDR2: KGHDR, SFDVKD. The CDR3 length is 13 residues. The CDR3 spells CATRRGYNQPQHF. As DNA, the CDR3 is TGTGCCACCAGGCGGGGTTACAATCAGCCCCAGCATTTT.

To note about this clonotype: This could be a read error, since a much larger clone is one nucleotide away. The V and J genes are TRBV29-1 and TRBJ2-7; D call uncertain. The CDR3 runs to 9 residues. Trimming removed 7 bases at V and 4 bases at J, with 5 bases between. Germline CDR1 is SQVTM and CDR2 is ANQGSEA. The chain's CDR3 is CSAWYEQYF. CDR3 bases: TGCAGCGCTTGGTACGAGCAGTACTTC.

The genes are TRBV10-2 and TRBJ2-7; D assignment may be TRBD1 or TRBD2 (5 bases each). The germline V gene has CDR1 WSHSY and CDR2 SAAADI. The CDR3 has 14 amino acids. Trimming removed 3 bases at V and 5 bases at J, with 14 bases between. The CDR3 DNA sequence: TGCGCCAGCAGTGAAGCAGGGACGACGGACGAGCAGTACTTC. It encodes CASSEAGTTDEQYF.

There are many counts of this clonotype. The chain has TRBV9 and TRBJ2-5; D gene uncertain. The CDR3 totals 12 residues. CDR1 is SGDLS and CDR2 is YYNGEE in the germline V gene. Trimming cost V 3 bases and J 4 bases, with 7 bases left between them. The CDR3, as DNA: TGTGCCAGCAGCGCCGTAGGAGAGACCCAGTACTTC. As protein: CASSAVGETQYF.

This chain uses TRBV9 with TRBJ2-1; TRBD1 matches at 8 bases. Germline V gene data show CDR1 as SGDLS and CDR2 as YYNGEE. The trim removed 0 bases at V and 7 bases at J, leaving 6 bases unmatched. The CDR3 is made up of 15 amino acids. CDR3 nucleotides: TGTGCCAGCAGCGTAGTTACAGGGGGAGAGAATGAGCAGTTCTTC. This sequence encodes CASSVVTGGENEQFF.

The genes are TRBV24-1 and TRBJ2-7; D gene unclear. In germline, CDR1 is KGHDR, CDR2 SFDVKD. Trimming shortened V by 4 bases and J by 7 bases, and 28 bases separated the two germline ends. There are 18 residues in the CDR3. In DNA form, the CDR3 reads TGTGCCACCAGTGACTCGAAGTCCCTAGAAACCTCCTACAATGAGCAGTACTTC. It yields the protein CATSDSKSLETSYNEQYF.

A word on this clonotype: One base away lies a much larger clone, so this may be a sequencing read error. The chain carries TRBV20-1 and TRBJ2-5; 7 positions agree with TRBD1. This CDR3 has 16 amino acids. Germline CDR1 is DFQATT and CDR2 is SNEGSKA (reference sequence). The CDR3 DNA reads TGCAGTACTAGAGATCTGACAGGGAGAGCTACGGAGACCCAGTACTTC. Its protein product is CSTRDLTGRATETQYF.

J is TRBJ2-1 and V is TRBV5-1; D is ambiguous. Per germline, CDR1 SGHRS and CDR2 YFSETQ. Trimming took off 0 bases at V and 4 bases at J, with 14 bases between the two ends. This CDR3 has 16 residues. The CDR3 loop is CASSLGPPSNYNEQFF. The CDR3, as DNA: TGCGCCAGCAGCTTGGGTCCGCCATCCAATTACAATGAGCAGTTCTTC.

The rearrangement links TRBV5-1 to TRBJ1-1; D gene ambiguous. CDR1 and CDR2 from the germline V gene are SGHRS and YFSETQ. This CDR3 comprises 11 residues. V lost 10 bases and J 2 bases, leaving 9 bases between the germline ends. The CDR3 is CAPAINTEAFF. CDR3 DNA: TGCGCCCCTGCCATAAACACTGAAGCTTTCTTT.

The V gene is TRBV12-5, the J gene TRBJ1-5; D remains ambiguous. There are 15 residues in the CDR3. Germline-derived CDR1 and CDR2 are LGHNT and FRNRAP. V lost 6 bases, J lost 1 base, and 13 bases lay in between. The CDR3 loop reads CASGAGRQSNQPQHF. The CDR3 DNA sequence: TGTGCTAGTGGCGCTGGACGGCAAAGCAATCAGCCCCAGCATTTT.

The chain is built from TRBV28 and TRBJ1-2; 9 bases match TRBD1. V shed 3 bases and J 1 base; nucleotides not matched to a gene: 6. Germline-derived CDR1 and CDR2 are MDHEN and SYDVKM. The CDR3 totals 16 residues. CDR3 in DNA: TGTGCCAGCAGTTTCGCCGGGACAGGGATTAACTATGGCTACACCTTC. The encoded protein is CASSFAGTGINYGYTF.

This clonotype was counted only a few times. A much larger clone sits a single nucleotide away, making a read error possible. The V and J genes are TRBV20-1 and TRBJ2-1; 9 bases agree with TRBD2. The DNA end is more similar to TRBJ2-7, so the J call may be wrong. The germline CDR1 and CDR2 sequences are DFQATT and SNEGSKA (reference sequence). The length of the CDR3 is 14 residues. This CDR3 is CSGPSGNSYNEQYF. The CDR3 coding sequence is TGCAGCGGACCTAGCGGGAACTCCTACAATGAGCAGTACTTC.

This clonotype occurred many times. The chain links TRBV5-1 to TRBJ2-3, with 7 bases identical to TRBD1. This CDR3 spans 16 amino acids. Unmatched junction bases numbered 11, after V lost 6 bases and J lost 1 base. Per germline, CDR1 SGHRS and CDR2 YFSETQ. This CDR3 is CASTPNTGVRTDTQYF. The CDR3 DNA is TGCGCCAGCACCCCGAACACAGGGGTCCGCACAGATACGCAGTATTTT.

The gene calls are TRBV28 and TRBJ2-5, with 12 bases fitting TRBD2. J lost 2 bases, V lost 6 bases, and 13 bases had no gene match. Germline-derived CDR1 and CDR2 are MDHEN and SYDVKM. This CDR3 spans 18 amino acids. The CDR3 region is CASRNSGLAGGKQETQYF. As DNA, the CDR3 is TGTGCCAGCAGGAATTCGGGGCTAGCGGGGGGGAAACAAGAGACCCAGTACTTC.

The CDR3 coding sequence is TGTGCCACCAGCCTAGACAACGTGGACACCATATATTTT. It yields the protein CATSLDNVDTIYF. The chain couples TRBV24-1 to TRBJ1-3; D remains unclear. Trimming removed 7 bases at V and 8 bases at J, with 14 bases between. Germline V CDR1 and CDR2: KGHDR, SFDVKD. This CDR3 contains 13 residues.

This clonotype has ten or more counts. V gene TRBV7-9 combines with J gene TRBJ2-7; D is uncertain. The germline V gene has CDR1 SEHNR and CDR2 FQNEAQ (reference sequence). The CDR3 has 12 amino acids. Trimming removed 8 bases from V and 6 bases from J, with 14 bases in between. Written as DNA, the CDR3 is TGTGCCAGCTCCGAAGGTCCCCGCGAGCAGTACTTC. This translates into CASSEGPREQYF. Full variable domain (rest looked up from reference TRBV7-9 and TRBJ2-7): DTGVSQNPRHKITKRGQNVTFRCDPISEHNRLYWYRQTLGQGPEFLTYFQNEAQLEKSRLLSDRFSAERPKGSFSTLEIQRTEQGDSAMYLCASSEGPREQYFGPGTRLTVT.

This clonotype came up many times. This chain uses TRBV27 with TRBJ1-5; no definite D call. The length of the CDR3 is 15 residues. Trimming pared 2 bases from V and 0 bases from J, leaving 8 bases between. Germline V lookup: CDR1 MNHEY, CDR2 SMNVEV (reference sequence). The chain's CDR3 is CASSLNSNSNQPQHF. CDR3 coding DNA: TGTGCCAGCAGTTTAAACAGCAATAGCAATCAGCCCCAGCATTTT.